The following is a TCR beta chain sequence with its context. Its target is unknown. Participants comprised healthy donors of bone marrow. The data were obtained in a study of cytomegalovirus exposure and HLA in healthy donors. Whole-study findings and limits: Earlier results showed most TCR beta V segments being productive about 90% or about 30% of the time. At a 0.05 false discovery rate, a later analysis found roughly 17,000 TCR beta sequences to be associated with HLA alleles. There were a few CMV-associated chains whose specificity for CMV antigens was confirmed in vitro.

Researchers ran the PCR with 60 Vbeta and 13 Jbeta primers. Using immunoSEQ multiplex PCR, the repertoire was profiled, and TCRdb retains in-frame clones only, with some absent. The data contain about 130,000 clones, about 85% of them singletons. Per germline, CDR1 SEHNR and CDR2 FQNEAQ (reference sequence). The CDR3 sequence is 16 residues long. The V segment lost 1 base and the J segment 2 bases; nucleotides outside the gene matches: 3. The rearrangement joins TRBV7-9 to TRBJ2-3; the match to TRBD2 covers 10 bases. The receptor was isolated from a woman in her twenties or thirties in good health and CMV-seropositive. Material: PBMCs. CDR3 DNA sequence: TGTGCCAGCAGCTTAGTACTAGCGGGGCCCACAGATACGCAGTATTTT. It encodes CASSLVLAGPTDTQYF.